This T cell receptor beta chain was captured in a study of cytomegalovirus exposure and HLA in healthy donors. J gave up 0 bases and V 6 bases, and 4 bases lay outside the gene matches. There are 16 residues in the CDR3. Primers: 60 Vbeta forward and 13 Jbeta reverse. Measured with immunoSEQ multiplex PCR; TCRdb has only the in-frame clones, and not every one. The sample lists fewer than 250,000 clones, about 75% occurring once. This TCR was sampled from a woman aged 25 to 45 in good health and CMV-seronegative. Input material: PBMCs. J is TRBJ2-1 and V is TRBV23-1; TRBD2 matches 11 bases. TRBV23-1 is labeled an ORF, and its function is uncertain. CDR3 sequence reads: CASSPSGRYSYNEQFF. The CDR3, as DNA: TGCGCCAGCAGCCCTAGCGGGAGGTACTCCTACAATGAGCAGTTCTTC.